This T cell receptor beta chain was captured in a study of shared T cell receptors in the human thymus. The assay was immunoSEQ multiplex PCR, and TCRdb's table has in-frame clones only and misses some. The data show hundreds of thousands of clones, with about 89% seen just once and more than 0.009% held by the top ten. These data also featured in a second study, about human thymus T cells.

The sample taken for sequencing was thymocytes. The TCR sequence derives from a boy in the first two years of life with a congenital heart defect.

CDR3 residues: CASSPNIGIGTGELFF. CDR3 nucleotide sequence: TGTGCCAGCAGCCCAAACATCGGGATAGGCACCGGGGAGCTGTTTTTT. The chain links TRBV7-2 to TRBJ2-2; D perhaps matches TRBD2 (5 bases). The CDR3 has 16 amino acids. CDR1 is SGHTA, CDR2 FQGNSA, per germline. Trimming took 5 bases from V and 4 from J, leaving 17 bases between them.